This T cell receptor beta chain was sequenced for a study of response to subunit inactivated influenza vaccine. The junction had 6 bases not matched to a gene; V was cut back by 5 bases and J by 0 bases. The CDR3 totals 15 residues. Comment on this clonotype: Its antigen is unknown.

MiXCR, run by TCRdb on the RT-PCR reads, gives a single entry per CDR3 protein. The data hold hundreds of thousands of distinct CDR3 sequences, with roughly 8.2% observed a single time. General study points: Each seasonal flu vaccination may recruit only limited new T cells, authors suggested.

The receptor was derived from a man aged 45-69 years who received an inactivated influenza vaccine. This specimen consisted of PBMCs from blood, obtained approximately 25 months after vaccination. The gene calls are TRBV12-3 or TRBV12-4 and TRBJ1-1; 7 bases align to TRBD1. In DNA form, the CDR3 reads TGTGCCAGCAGTCCACTGGGACAGCTGAACACTGAAGCTTTCTTT. Its protein is CASSPLGQLNTEAFF.